Listed below are T cell receptor beta chains from one sample, sequenced in a study of blood T cell dynamics during melanoma immunotherapy. The method was immunoSEQ multiplex PCR; TCRdb's version includes in-frame clones alone and lacks a portion of them. The data show roughly 20,000 clones, with 70% to 90% seen just once and around 7.8% held by the top ten. The input for sequencing was blood, taken from a patient treated with checkpoint blockade. These receptors came from a human donor with melanoma. Each CDR3 is given with its conserved first and last residue.

j_call v_call cdr3_aa
TRBJ1-5 TRBV6-6 CASIGDRGLDQPQHF
TRBJ2-2 TRBV6-5 CASSSLGGYTGELFF
TRBJ2-7 TRBV28 CASSLVIAGAKSEQYF
TRBJ1-2 TRBV2 CASSPHPDRGIYGYTF
TRBJ2-5 TRBV7-2 CASSPPAGRETQYF
TRBJ2-7 TRBV6-5 CASSSGLGYEQYF
TRBJ2-1 TRBV7-2 CASSLEWTSGIHSYNEQFF
TRBJ2-7 TRBV11-2 CASSLGTAGALYEQYF
TRBJ1-2 TRBV9 CASSAQGTTNYGYTF
TRBJ2-2 TRBV7-7 CASSFTPTSGELFF
TRBJ2-7 TRBV10-3 CATDQGELHEQYF
TRBJ2-5 TRBV5-6 CASSRTPRSETQYF
TRBJ2-7 TRBV11-2 CASSQGHSSYEQYF
TRBJ2-1 TRBV14 CASSQGTVSYNEQFF
TRBJ1-4 TRBV25-1 CASSDATGGREKLFF
TRBJ1-1 TRBV21-1 CAPGGPNTEAFF
TRBJ1-1 TRBV2 CASTSRGGMNTEAFF
TRBJ1-2 TRBV7-9 CASSPENSYGYTF
TRBJ2-3 TRBV6-4 CASSEATGVGDTQYF
TRBJ2-2 TRBV2 CAIQRDSTRGTGELFF
TRBJ1-1 TRBV27 CASSLVTGNTEAFF
TRBJ1-1 TRBV5-4 CASRGGQGRANTEAFF
TRBJ2-7 TRBV5-1 CASSLESFGNYEQYF
TRBJ2-2 TRBV7-9 CASSPRTGGGTGELFF
TRBJ1-2 TRBV4-1 CASSPNLIRATWQGYTF
TRBJ2-7 TRBV7-2 CASSGSGISYEQYF
TRBJ2-2 TRBV19 CASSMVASRTSGELFF
TRBJ1-2 TRBV28 CASSLEGQGTSGYTF
TRBJ2-5 TRBV7-3 CASSLAVQETQYF
TRBJ2-1 TRBV6-5 CASSLGHYNEQFF
TRBJ2-7 TRBV4-1 CASSPGLAGSYEQYF